This is a list of T cell receptor beta chains from one sample in a study of OX40 agonist ivuxolimab in advanced cancers. Method: immunoSEQ multiplex PCR; TCRdb's copy keeps in-frame clones and lacks some. The profile covers about 74,000 clones, with over 75% appearing a single time and over 0.75% taken by the ten largest. Here the sequenced sample was CD4+ or CD8+ T cells sorted from blood, taken in a trial of the OX40 agonist ivuxolimab. Receptors were obtained from an adult with an advanced solid tumor such as melanoma, head and neck, liver or kidney cancer. CDR3s include the opening cysteine and the closing phenylalanine or tryptophan. D genes are given only for firm matches. Clone size appears in some rows only: once, few, many, or a class for an expanded clone.

cdr3_nt: TGTGCCAGCAGGCCCCGGCGCATGAGCTCTGGGGCCAACGTCCTGACTTTC
cdr3_aa: CASRPRRMSSGANVLTF
v_call: TRBV27
d_call: NA
clone_size: NA
j_call: TRBJ2-6

cdr3_nt: TGTGCCAGTGGCTCACCGACCCAGTACTTC
cdr3_aa: CASGSPTQYF
v_call: TRBV19
d_call: NA
clone_size: NA
j_call: TRBJ2-5

cdr3_nt: TGTGCCAGCAGCTTAGCGAGGTCAGGGAGAAACAATGAGCAGTTCTTC
cdr3_aa: CASSLARSGRNNEQFF
v_call: TRBV7-6
d_call: NA
clone_size: few
j_call: TRBJ2-1

cdr3_nt: TGTGCCAGCAGCTTAGCAAGCGCAGGGGCTCAGCCCCAGCATTTT
cdr3_aa: CASSLASAGAQPQHF
v_call: TRBV7-9
d_call: NA
clone_size: NA
j_call: TRBJ1-5

cdr3_nt: TGTGCCAGCAGCTTAGGGGGGCGCCAGGGCTACACCTTC
cdr3_aa: CASSLGGRQGYTF
v_call: TRBV7-2
d_call: NA
clone_size: NA
j_call: TRBJ1-2

cdr3_nt: TGTGCCAGCAGCGTAGGGTGGGAACAAGAGACCCAGTACTTC
cdr3_aa: CASSVGWEQETQYF
v_call: TRBV9
d_call: NA
clone_size: NA
j_call: TRBJ2-5

cdr3_nt: TGTGCCAGCAGCTCGCGGGGACTTTACAATGAGCAGTTCTTC
cdr3_aa: CASSSRGLYNEQFF
v_call: TRBV7-8
d_call: NA
clone_size: NA
j_call: TRBJ2-1

cdr3_nt: TGTGCCTGGAGGGCAGGGAATAACTATGGCTACACCTTC
cdr3_aa: CAWRAGNNYGYTF
v_call: TRBV30
d_call: NA
clone_size: NA
j_call: TRBJ1-2

cdr3_nt: TGTGCCAGCAGCGTAGTCGCGGGACGTCAAGAGACCCAGTACTTC
cdr3_aa: CASSVVAGRQETQYF
v_call: TRBV9
d_call: NA
clone_size: NA
j_call: TRBJ2-5

cdr3_nt: TGTGCCAGTAGTCTACGGAAGTGGCAGGGCTCTGGGGCCAACGTCCTGACTTTC
cdr3_aa: CASSLRKWQGSGANVLTF
v_call: TRBV19
d_call: NA
clone_size: NA
j_call: TRBJ2-6

cdr3_nt: TGTGCCATCAGTGATAGCACAGATACGCAGTATTTT
cdr3_aa: CAISDSTDTQYF
v_call: TRBV10-3
d_call: NA
clone_size: NA
j_call: TRBJ2-3

cdr3_nt: TGCGCCAGCAGCCGGGCGGGGGGAAAAGATACGCAGTATTTT
cdr3_aa: CASSRAGGKDTQYF
v_call: TRBV4-1
d_call: TRBD2
clone_size: NA
j_call: TRBJ2-3

cdr3_nt: TGTGCCAGCAGTATTGACCTAGCTTCCTTCGAGCAGTACTTC
cdr3_aa: CASSIDLASFEQYF
v_call: TRBV28
d_call: NA
clone_size: NA
j_call: TRBJ2-7

cdr3_nt: TGTGCCAGCAGTCCCGACCTTGGGGCCAACGTCCTGACTTTC
cdr3_aa: CASSPDLGANVLTF
v_call: TRBV27
d_call: NA
clone_size: NA
j_call: TRBJ2-6

cdr3_nt: TGCAGCGTTGAAGTCCGGGACACTCCGTCCTACGAGCAGTACTTC
cdr3_aa: CSVEVRDTPSYEQYF
v_call: TRBV29-1
d_call: NA
clone_size: NA
j_call: TRBJ2-7

cdr3_nt: TGCGCCAGCAGCAGCCGACTAGCGGGGGGGTTTTTTAATGAGCAGTTCTTC
cdr3_aa: CASSSRLAGGFFNEQFF
v_call: TRBV5-1
d_call: TRBD2
clone_size: NA
j_call: TRBJ2-1

cdr3_nt: TGTGCCAGCACCAAGGGCGGGTCCGGGGCCAACGTCCTGACTTTC
cdr3_aa: CASTKGGSGANVLTF
v_call: TRBV28
d_call: NA
clone_size: NA
j_call: TRBJ2-6

cdr3_nt: TGTGCCAGCTCACCAGGGACAGGATCGGACTATGGCTACACCTTC
cdr3_aa: CASSPGTGSDYGYTF
v_call: TRBV18
d_call: TRBD1
clone_size: NA
j_call: TRBJ1-2

cdr3_nt: TGTGCCAGCAGTTCCCTGGGGGTAGCGGGATACCCTCTGTTCTTC
cdr3_aa: CASSSLGVAGYPLFF
v_call: TRBV28
d_call: TRBD2
clone_size: NA
j_call: TRBJ2-1

cdr3_nt: TGTGCCAGCAGTTCGTCTAGCGGGAGGTACGAGCAGTACTTC
cdr3_aa: CASSSSSGRYEQYF
v_call: TRBV6-5
d_call: TRBD2
clone_size: NA
j_call: TRBJ2-7

cdr3_nt: TGCGCCAGCAGCTTGCTTGGGGGCACTGAAGCTTTCTTT
cdr3_aa: CASSLLGGTEAFF
v_call: TRBV5-1
d_call: NA
clone_size: NA
j_call: TRBJ1-1

cdr3_nt: TGCGCCAGCAGCTTCCTAGCGGGGGGGAACAATGAGCAGTTCTTC
cdr3_aa: CASSFLAGGNNEQFF
v_call: TRBV5-1
d_call: TRBD2
clone_size: NA
j_call: TRBJ2-1

cdr3_nt: TGTGCCAGCAGTTACTCGAGGGGGAATGGCTACACCTTC
cdr3_aa: CASSYSRGNGYTF
v_call: TRBV6-5
d_call: NA
clone_size: NA
j_call: TRBJ1-2

cdr3_nt: TGTGCCAGCAGTCCTCGAGGGGGAGTTAATGAAAAACTGTTTTTT
cdr3_aa: CASSPRGGVNEKLFF
v_call: TRBV6-5
d_call: NA
clone_size: NA
j_call: TRBJ1-4

cdr3_nt: TGTGCCAGCAGTGAATTAATAGGCAGGGGCTACGAGCAGTACTTC
cdr3_aa: CASSELIGRGYEQYF
v_call: TRBV25-1
d_call: NA
clone_size: NA
j_call: TRBJ2-7

cdr3_nt: TGTGCCAGCACCCACGGGGGCTCTGGAAACACCATATATTTT
cdr3_aa: CASTHGGSGNTIYF
v_call: TRBV6-1
d_call: NA
clone_size: NA
j_call: TRBJ1-3

cdr3_nt: TGTGCCACCAGCAGTCTAGCGGGAGGGCGAACCGGGGAGCTGTTTTTT
cdr3_aa: CATSSLAGGRTGELFF
v_call: TRBV15
d_call: TRBD2
clone_size: NA
j_call: TRBJ2-2

cdr3_nt: TGTGCCAGCAGCCACCAGCTCGGGACTAGCGGAAACCAAGAGACCCAGTACTTC
cdr3_aa: CASSHQLGTSGNQETQYF
v_call: TRBV4-2
d_call: TRBD2
clone_size: NA
j_call: TRBJ2-5

cdr3_nt: TGTGCCAGCAGCTGGACTTCTACCTACGAGCAGTACTTC
cdr3_aa: CASSWTSTYEQYF
v_call: TRBV7-2
d_call: NA
clone_size: NA
j_call: TRBJ2-7

cdr3_nt: TGTGCCAGCAGTTCTATGTCCCTGTCGGGCTACGAGCAGTACTTC
cdr3_aa: CASSSMSLSGYEQYF
v_call: TRBV28
d_call: NA
clone_size: NA
j_call: TRBJ2-7

cdr3_nt: TGCAGCGTGGAGGACATTAATGAAAAACTGTTTTTT
cdr3_aa: CSVEDINEKLFF
v_call: TRBV29-1
d_call: NA
clone_size: NA
j_call: TRBJ1-4

cdr3_nt: TGTGCCAGTACCAGAGTCAGGGTACCTTATAGCAATCAGCCCCAGCATTTT
cdr3_aa: CASTRVRVPYSNQPQHF
v_call: TRBV19
d_call: NA
clone_size: NA
j_call: TRBJ1-5

cdr3_nt: TGTGCCAGCACCAATCTCGGGCAATCGAACACTGAAGCTTTCTTT
cdr3_aa: CASTNLGQSNTEAFF
v_call: TRBV7-8
d_call: NA
clone_size: NA
j_call: TRBJ1-1

cdr3_nt: TGTGCCAGCAGCTTACCCGGACGGAGAAGAGCTTTCTTT
cdr3_aa: CASSLPGRRRAFF
v_call: TRBV7-2
d_call: NA
clone_size: NA
j_call: TRBJ1-1

cdr3_nt: TGTGCCAGCAGCTTATCCCCTGCAGCTACCGGGGAGCTGTTTTTT
cdr3_aa: CASSLSPAATGELFF
v_call: TRBV11-2
d_call: NA
clone_size: NA
j_call: TRBJ2-2

cdr3_nt: TGTGCCTCGGGGGCAGACACTGAAGCTTTCTTT
cdr3_aa: CASGADTEAFF
v_call: TRBV10-3
d_call: NA
clone_size: NA
j_call: TRBJ1-1

cdr3_nt: TGTGCCTGGATCATAAGGAACACTGAAGCTTTCTTT
cdr3_aa: CAWIIRNTEAFF
v_call: TRBV30
d_call: NA
clone_size: few
j_call: TRBJ1-1

cdr3_nt: TGTGCCAGCAGCCCCGTCAGCGGGAGCTCCTACGAGCAGTACTTC
cdr3_aa: CASSPVSGSSYEQYF
v_call: TRBV9
d_call: TRBD2
clone_size: NA
j_call: TRBJ2-7

cdr3_nt: TGTGCCAGCAGTACAGCTACCCGGTCGTACAATGAGCAGTTCTTC
cdr3_aa: CASSTATRSYNEQFF
v_call: TRBV6-1
d_call: NA
clone_size: NA
j_call: TRBJ2-1

cdr3_nt: TGTGCCAGCAGCCAAGGGCTAGCGGATACCTACGAGCAGTACTTC
cdr3_aa: CASSQGLADTYEQYF
v_call: TRBV14
d_call: TRBD2
clone_size: NA
j_call: TRBJ2-7

cdr3_nt: TGTGCCAGCAGATCTACCCCAGGTGGGAACTATGGCTACACCTTC
cdr3_aa: CASRSTPGGNYGYTF
v_call: TRBV7-2
d_call: NA
clone_size: NA
j_call: TRBJ1-2

cdr3_nt: TGCAGCGTTCGAACGGGGGGTTACAATGAGCAGTTCTTC
cdr3_aa: CSVRTGGYNEQFF
v_call: TRBV29-1
d_call: TRBD2
clone_size: NA
j_call: TRBJ2-1